Below, 13 T cell receptor beta chains from the same sample are listed, as sequenced in a study of cytomegalovirus exposure and HLA in healthy donors. The PCR made use of 60 Vbeta and 13 Jbeta primers. Only in-frame clones appear in the TCRdb table, and some are missing; sequencing was by immunoSEQ multiplex PCR. The table has 150,000 or so clones, about 80% seen once. The sequencing input was PBMCs. These receptors originate from a male donor in good health and CMV-seronegative.

This clone was seen a handful of times. The rearrangement joins TRBV2 to TRBJ2-7; 8 positions agree with TRBD2. The junction had 10 bases not matched to a gene; V was cut back by 5 bases and J by 10 bases. In germline, CDR1 is SNHLY, CDR2 FYNNEI. This CDR3 spans 13 amino acids. The CDR3 spells CASSSGGERPQYF. In DNA form, the CDR3 reads TGTGCCAGCAGTTCCGGGGGGGAGAGGCCCCAGTACTTC.

This chain joins TRBV11-2 and TRBJ2-7, with TRBD1 as a possible D gene (5 bases). The germline V gene has CDR1 SGHAT and CDR2 FQNNGV. The V end was cut by 0 bases, the J end by 7 bases, with 10 bases between. The CDR3 runs 13 residues. CDR3 coding DNA: TGTGCCAGCAGCTTAGACAGGGTAGGAGAGCAGTACTTC. It yields the protein CASSLDRVGEQYF.

The CDR3 DNA is TGTGCCAGCAGCGCCGACGGGGGTAGCGGGACCCTAAACACCGGGGAGCTGTTTTTT. Protein product: CASSADGGSGTLNTGELFF. This sequence joins TRBV9 and TRBJ2-2; 8 bases line up with TRBD2. CDR1 and CDR2 from the germline V gene are SGDLS and YYNGEE. CDR3 length equals 19 residues. Trimming cost V 3 bases and J 2 bases; bases outside gene matches: 15.

The chain uses TRBV19 and TRBJ2-2; D may be TRBD1 (5 bases). The V and J ends lost 2 bases and 5 bases respectively, with 21 bases between them. The CDR3 totals 18 residues. CDR1 is LNHDA and CDR2 is SQIVND in the germline V gene (reference sequence). CDR3 in amino acids: CASSINPPGLLMTGELFF. The CDR3 DNA reads as TGTGCCAGTAGTATAAACCCCCCAGGGTTATTAATGACCGGGGAGCTGTTTTTT. The full variable domain, rest sourced from reference TRBV19 and TRBJ2-2, is DGGITQSPKYLFRKEGQNVTLSCEQNLNHDAMYWYRQDPGQGLRLIYYSQIVNDFQKGDIAEGYSVSREKKESFPLTVTSAQKNPTAFYLCASSINPPGLLMTGELFFGEGSRLTVL.

The chain recombines TRBV7-9 with TRBJ2-7, with 12 positions matching TRBD1. The CDR3 runs to 15 residues. Germline CDR1 and CDR2: SEHNR and FQNEAQ (reference sequence). Trimming cost V 5 bases and J 7 bases; bases outside gene matches: 9. The DNA of the CDR3 is TGTGCCAGCAGCGAACCGGGACAGGGGGCGGTTGAGCAGTACTTC. Protein: CASSEPGQGAVEQYF. The full variable domain, completed using reference TRBV7-9 and TRBJ2-7, is DTGVSQNPRHKITKRGQNVTFRCDPISEHNRLYWYRQTLGQGPEFLTYFQNEAQLEKSRLLSDRFSAERPKGSFSTLEIQRTEQGDSAMYLCASSEPGQGAVEQYFGPGTRLTVT.

The chain is built from TRBV5-1 and TRBJ1-6, with 7 bases fitting TRBD1. The ends lost 7 bases at V and 1 base at J; junction bases unmatched: 8. The CDR3 totals 16 residues. Looked up from germline, CDR1 is SGHRS and CDR2 is YFSETQ. CDR3: CASRRTGQSYNSPLHF. CDR3 in DNA: TGCGCCAGCCGGCGGACAGGCCAATCCTATAATTCACCCCTCCACTTT.

The rearrangement links TRBV29-1 to TRBJ2-3, with 10 bases identical to TRBD2. The germline V gene encodes CDR1 SQVTM and CDR2 ANQGSEA. With 4 bases clipped from V and 0 bases from J, the junction kept 4 bases outside the gene matches. This CDR3 comprises 15 residues. The CDR3, as DNA: TGCAGCGTTGTTCTAGCGGGGGTTAGCACAGATACGCAGTATTTT. It specifies CSVVLAGVSTDTQYF.

V usage is TRBV9 and J usage is TRBJ2-5, with TRBD1 matching over 7 bases. This CDR3 has 15 amino acids. Germline CDR1 and CDR2: SGDLS and YYNGEE. After removal of 4 bases from V and 4 bases from J, the junction contained 10 bases not matched to a gene. The CDR3 DNA reads TGTGCCAGCAGCTTTCGACAGGGCCTTGGAGAGACCCAGTACTTC. Translated, it gives CASSFRQGLGETQYF.

This rearrangement joins TRBV19 to TRBJ1-6; D call uncertain. V was trimmed by 3 bases and J by 8 bases, leaving 17 bases between them. CDR1 is LNHDA and CDR2 is SQIVND in the germline V gene (reference sequence). The CDR3 extends over 16 amino acids. CDR3 region: CASSIPGSALYSPLHF. The CDR3, as DNA: TGTGCCAGTAGTATTCCCGGGTCGGCACTATATTCACCCCTCCACTTT.

This clone was detected only a few times. The chain is built from TRBV19 and TRBJ2-3, with 8 bases that match TRBD2. V was clipped by 3 bases and J by 0 bases; unmatched bases: 14. Per the germline V gene, CDR1 is LNHDA and CDR2 is SQIVND (reference sequence). This CDR3 region has 19 residues. This chain's CDR3 is CASSMPRGGGPSSTDTQYF. The CDR3 DNA is TGTGCCAGTAGTATGCCGCGGGGCGGGGGGCCGAGTAGCACAGATACGCAGTATTTT.

This clone was seen only a few times. V gene TRBV13 combines with J gene TRBJ2-5, with D unclear. V lost 4 bases and J 0 bases, leaving 6 bases between the germline ends. This CDR3 region has 13 residues. Germline V gene sequence: CDR1 PRHDT, CDR2 FYEKMQ (reference sequence). CDR3 sequence: CASSSRDQETQYF. In nucleotides, the CDR3 is TGTGCCAGCAGCTCCCGGGACCAAGAGACCCAGTACTTC. Combining the CDR3 with reference TRBV13 and TRBJ2-5 gives the whole variable domain AAGVIQSPRHLIKEKRETATLKCYPIPRHDTVYWYQQGPGQDPQFLISFYEKMQSDKGSIPDRFSAQQFSDYHSELNMSSLELGDSALYFCASSSRDQETQYFGPGTRLLVL.

The chain uses TRBV5-4 and TRBJ2-7, with 7 bases identical to TRBD2. The ends lost 4 bases at V and 4 bases at J; junction bases unmatched: 14. The CDR3 contains 16 residues. Germline assignment: CDR1 SGHNT and CDR2 YYREEE (reference sequence). The CDR3 sequence: CASSPSPLASGYEQYF. In DNA, the CDR3 is TGTGCCAGCAGCCCGTCGCCACTAGCGAGCGGGTACGAGCAGTACTTC. Variable domain in full (rest from reference TRBV5-4 and TRBJ2-7): ETGVTQSPTHLIKTRGQQVTLRCSSQSGHNTVSWYQQALGQGPQFIFQYYREEENGRGNFPPRFSGLQFPNYSSELNVNALELDDSALYLCASSPSPLASGYEQYFGPGTRLTVT.

The rearrangement uses TRBV5-4 and TRBJ2-2; TRBD1 is a possible D gene (5 bases). V shed 4 bases and J shed 5 bases, with 15 bases lying between them. This CDR3 region has 15 residues. Germline V lookup: CDR1 SGHNT, CDR2 YYREEE (reference sequence). The CDR3: CASSPPAGRTGELFF. The CDR3 DNA follows: TGTGCCAGCAGCCCCCCCGCAGGGCGGACCGGGGAGCTGTTTTTT.